Included here is one T cell receptor (beta chain) sequence, with context. The antigen remains undetermined. Profiling relied on immunoSEQ multiplex PCR, and the TCRdb table lists in-frame clones only, not all of them. The sample contains 25,000 to 30,000 clones, about 76% of which appear only once. Trimming took off 5 bases at V and 2 bases at J, with 13 bases between the two ends. The CDR3 is 16 residues long. Germline V lookup: CDR1 PRHDT, CDR2 FYEKMQ (reference sequence). This specimen comes from a study of a mutant IDH1 vaccine in newly diagnosed glioma. Overall study context: Once 4-6 weeks had passed after radiotherapy alone, vaccination started, or it started with temozolomide cycles. Treated patients comprised about 60% males and around 40% females, mean age roughly 44 years. Earlier therapy was either radiotherapy, temozolomide, or both, and most got both. Regarding the study as a whole: Any relationship between pseudoprogression and changes in top peripheral T cell clonotypes seemed absent.

Time point indicated: week 35, safety follow-up. In the vaccine, a single dose held 300 ug of the mutant IDH1 20-mer peptide, along with topical imiquimod. Material: PBMCs, obtained from a glioma patient whose treatment included an IDH1 peptide vaccine. The J gene is TRBJ2-6, the V gene TRBV13; possibly TRBD1 for D (6 bases). The clonotype comes from a man between 50 and 59 years old with glioma. CDR3 sequence (DNA): TGTGCCAGCAGCGGAGACAGGATCGCTGGGGCCAACGTCCTGACTTTC. It is translated as CASSGDRIAGANVLTF.